Sequencing of this T cell receptor (beta chain) was carried out in a study of cytomegalovirus exposure and HLA in healthy donors. This CDR3 comprises 14 residues. Germline V gives CDR1 SQVTM, CDR2 ANQGSEA. Trimming shortened V by 6 bases and J by 5 bases, and 16 bases separated the two germline ends. A multiplex PCR was run with 60 Vbeta primers and 13 Jbeta primers. Sequencing used immunoSEQ multiplex PCR; TCRdb keeps in-frame clones, though not all of them. The table lists 220,000 or so clones. The sample comprised PBMCs. This clonotype was obtained from a girl aged 2 to 9 in good health and CMV-seropositive. V is TRBV29-1 and J is TRBJ2-2; D may be TRBD1 (5 bases). The CDR3 protein is CSVLTVEETGELFF. The CDR3 DNA reads TGCAGCGTCTTGACAGTCGAAGAGACCGGGGAGCTGTTTTTT.